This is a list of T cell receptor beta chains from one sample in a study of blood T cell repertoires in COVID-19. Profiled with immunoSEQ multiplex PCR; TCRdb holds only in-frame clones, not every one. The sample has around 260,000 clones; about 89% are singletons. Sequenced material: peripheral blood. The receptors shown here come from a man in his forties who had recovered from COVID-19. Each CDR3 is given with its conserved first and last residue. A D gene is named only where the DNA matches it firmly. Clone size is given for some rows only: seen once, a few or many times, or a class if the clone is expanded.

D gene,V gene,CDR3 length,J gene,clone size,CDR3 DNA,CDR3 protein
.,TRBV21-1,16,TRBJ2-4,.,TGTGCCAGCAGCAATACTAAATTTGAAGCCAAAAACATTCAGTACTTC,CASSNTKFEAKNIQYF
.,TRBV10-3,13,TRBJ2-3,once,TGTGCCATCAGTCTGCAGGGCACAGATACGCAGTATTTT,CAISLQGTDTQYF
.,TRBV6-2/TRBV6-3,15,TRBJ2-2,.,TGTGCCAGCAGCCTATTCGGGGGTTCGGCCGGGGAGCTGTTTTTT,CASSLFGGSAGELFF
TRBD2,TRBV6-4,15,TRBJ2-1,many,TGTGCCAGCAGTGAAGGACTAGCGGGAGGAGATGAGCAGTTCTTC,CASSEGLAGGDEQFF
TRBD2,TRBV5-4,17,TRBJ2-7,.,TGTGCCAGCAGCACCGGGACTAGCGGGAGGCCCCTCCACGAGCAGTACTTC,CASSTGTSGRPLHEQYF
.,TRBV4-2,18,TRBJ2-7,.,TGTGCCAGCAGCCAAGAACCCGGGGCGGCGGGGAGAAACTACGAGCAGTACTTC,CASSQEPGAAGRNYEQYF
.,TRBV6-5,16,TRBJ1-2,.,TGTGCCAGCAGTTACTGGGGGACTGCCCCCTCCAATGGCTACACCTTC,CASSYWGTAPSNGYTF
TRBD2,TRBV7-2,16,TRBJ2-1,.,TGTGCCAGCAGCTTAGATCCGGGAGGGCAGCCGGATGAGCAGTTCTTC,CASSLDPGGQPDEQFF
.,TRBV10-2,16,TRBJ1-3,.,TGCGCCAGCAGCCGACTCGCAGGGCCCTCTGGAAACACCATATATTTT,CASSRLAGPSGNTIYF
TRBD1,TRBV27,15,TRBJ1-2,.,TGTGCCAGCAGTTTATCGACAGGGGGCGCCTATGGCTACACCTTC,CASSLSTGGAYGYTF
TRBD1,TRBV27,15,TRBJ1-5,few,TGTGCCAGCAGTTTAGACAGGGGGCCGAATCAGCCCCAGCATTTT,CASSLDRGPNQPQHF
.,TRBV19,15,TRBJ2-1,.,TGTGCCAGTAGTACAACCGGGACTCTGGGGCATGAGCAGTTCTTC,CASSTTGTLGHEQFF
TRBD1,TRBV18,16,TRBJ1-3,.,TGTGCCAGCTCCAAGCTAGGACAGGGAATCGGAAACACCATATATTTT,CASSKLGQGIGNTIYF
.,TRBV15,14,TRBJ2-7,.,TGTGCCACCAGCGCCAGGGGCTCCGGCTACGAGCAGTACTTC,CATSARGSGYEQYF
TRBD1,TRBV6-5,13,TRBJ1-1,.,TGTGCCAGCAGTCCGTCTCCGGACAGGGAAGCTTTCTTT,CASSPSPDREAFF
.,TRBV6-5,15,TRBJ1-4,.,TGTGCCAGCAGTTCCTGGGAGGGGGGAGCTGAAAAACTGTTTTTT,CASSSWEGGAEKLFF
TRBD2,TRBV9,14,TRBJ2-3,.,TGTGCCAGCAGCGTTAGCGGGAGCACAGATACGCAGTATTTT,CASSVSGSTDTQYF